This T cell receptor (beta chain) is from a study of quantifying T cell responses using KT2 cells. Study at large: cDNA was made from DNase-treated RNA using alpha and beta constant primers.

Trimming cost V 0 bases and J 2 bases, with 7 bases left between them. The length of the CDR3 is 13 residues. The germline CDR1 and CDR2 sequences are GTSNPN and SVGIG (reference sequence). This clonotype occurred a few times. The cDNA 3' end received a ligated oligonucleotide with a UMI. First-round PCR used 3 to 4 cycles and beta primers RC1.1 and RC1.2 covering TRBC1 and TRBC2. MiXCR was run by TCRdb on the UMI-ligation and nested PCR reads, yielding one entry per CDR3 protein. The profile shows about 30,000 distinct CDR3 sequences, 7.3% of them singletons. Fixed numbers of PBMC received varying amounts of KT2 cells.

The genes are TRBV30 and TRBJ1-1, with a tentative D call TRBD1 (5 bases). This clonotype was obtained from a human donor. What was sequenced was PBMCs spiked with cells of the T cell clone KT2. CDR3 in DNA: TGTGCCTGGAGTGTGGGGGGAAACACTGAAGCTTTCTTT. Its protein product is CAWSVGGNTEAFF.